The T cell receptor beta chain described here comes from a study of OX40 agonist ivuxolimab in advanced cancers. On the study more broadly: Of mixed ages from about 20 to 80 and averaging about 56 years, the group was almost 85% male. It was permissible to have had prior anti-PD-1, anti-PD-L1 or anti-CTLA-4 therapy, and about 40% had some.

Points on this clone: Its antigen is as yet unknown.

Germline CDR1 is SGDLS and CDR2 is YYNGEE. V lost 6 bases to trimming and J lost 1 base; unmatched junction nucleotides: 4. The CDR3 sequence is 14 residues long. Study results and caveats: Expanded clones were, on average, more numerous in CD8+ T cells than in CD4+.

Produced via immunoSEQ multiplex PCR; TCRdb's table is partial and in-frame only. This table has about 60,000 clones, 70% to 90% appearing once. Autoimmune disease history or systemic immunosuppression was exclusionary. The V gene is TRBV9, the J gene TRBJ2-5; 9 bases align to TRBD2. The input for sequencing was CD4+ or CD8+ T cells sorted from blood, taken in a trial of the OX40 agonist ivuxolimab. The source is an adult with an advanced solid tumor such as melanoma, head and neck, liver or kidney cancer. The CDR3 spells CASTSGGFQETQYF. Here the CDR3 DNA reads TGTGCCAGCACGAGCGGGGGGTTCCAAGAGACCCAGTACTTC.